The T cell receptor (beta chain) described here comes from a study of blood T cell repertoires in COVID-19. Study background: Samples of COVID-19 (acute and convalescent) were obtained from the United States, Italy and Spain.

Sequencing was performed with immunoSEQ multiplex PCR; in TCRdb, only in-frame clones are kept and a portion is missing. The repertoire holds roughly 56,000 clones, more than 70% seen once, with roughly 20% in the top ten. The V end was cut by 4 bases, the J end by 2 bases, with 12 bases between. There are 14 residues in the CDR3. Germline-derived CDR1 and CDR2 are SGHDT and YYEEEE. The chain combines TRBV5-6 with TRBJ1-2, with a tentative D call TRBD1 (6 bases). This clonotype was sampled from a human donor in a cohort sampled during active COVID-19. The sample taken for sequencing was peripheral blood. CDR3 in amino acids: CASSISGDNYGYTF. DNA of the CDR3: TGTGCCAGCAGCATCTCAGGGGACAACTATGGCTACACCTTC.